The following is a TCR beta chain sequence with its context. Its antigen is not identified. This entry is derived from a study of radiation and T cells in renal cell carcinoma. Study-level results: No pretreatment tumor biopsies were available for baseline clonotypes.

Method: immunoSEQ multiplex PCR; TCRdb's copy keeps in-frame clones and lacks some. The sample contains about 100,000 clones, around 80% of which appear only once. Noted time point: blood 4 weeks post-SBRT, at nephrectomy. Specified treatment: 15 Gy SBRT to primary tumor, nephrectomy 4 weeks later. The CDR3 spans 16 residues. J gave up 4 bases and V 2 bases, and 10 bases lay outside the gene matches. Germline V gene lookup returns CDR1 MNHEY and CDR2 SVGAGI. The genes are TRBV6-5 and TRBJ1-2; 7 nucleotides match TRBD1. This TCR was recovered from a man between 60 and 70 years old with renal cell carcinoma. Specimen: blood, collected from a patient whose treatment included radiotherapy and nephrectomy. DNA of the CDR3: TGTGCCAGCAGTTACATAAGGACAGGAGGGGGCTATGGCTACACCTTC. As protein: CASSYIRTGGGYGYTF.